This T cell receptor (beta chain) originates from a study of blood T cell repertoires in COVID-19. Study information: Samples representing acute and convalescent COVID-19 were sourced from the United States, Italy and Spain. Sources were T cells, B-cell-depleted T cells, or PBMCs; the material itself was cDNA or gDNA.

Source study methods: Amplification of reference gene primers was used by the study to estimate nucleated cell counts. The repertoire was sequenced with immunoSEQ multiplex PCR; TCRdb's copy has only in-frame clones and lacks some. V, J and clone size were drawn from that table, and D and trimming were deduced from the DNA. The table shows about 220,000 clones, with around 80% occurring only once. This CDR3 region has 13 residues. V lost 3 bases to trimming and J lost 7 bases, with 13 bases between them. In germline, CDR1 is LGHDT, CDR2 YNNKEL (reference sequence). V and J are TRBV3-1 (or the pseudogene TRBV3-2) and TRBJ2-7, with TRBD1 as a possible D gene (5 bases). The sequencing sample was made of peripheral blood. The source of this sequence is a woman in her 70s with acute or convalescent COVID-19. CDR3 bases: TGTGCCAGCAGCCACTCGCCTCAGGGAGAGCAGTACTTC. Translating it yields CASSHSPQGEQYF.